One sample yielded the 27 T cell receptor beta chains listed below, sequenced in a study of regulatory T cells in long-lasting Graves disease. With iRepertoire HTBI primers and Arm-PCR of CDR3 regions, TCR beta libraries were built. One entry per CDR3 protein, called by TCRdb with MiXCR from the multiplex PCR reads. The sample consists of 390,000 or so distinct CDR3 sequences, 10% to 15% of them appearing once. Time point defined: newly diagnosed GD, antithyroid drugs for less than 3 months. RNA extracted from PBMCs served as the sequencing template. This sample was shared with a second study, whose subject was T cells in Graves' hyperthyroidism and ophthalmopathy.

This material consisted of peripheral blood mononuclear cells (PBMCs), taken at new diagnosis, from a patient treated with antithyroid drugs. These receptors originate from a woman aged 18-29 years with Graves disease.

The gene calls are TRBV29-1 and TRBJ2-3; the match to TRBD1 covers 11 bases. Germline V CDR1 and CDR2: SQVTM, ANQGSEA. With 3 bases clipped from V and 3 bases from J, the junction kept 5 bases outside the gene matches. CDR3 length equals 15 residues. The CDR3 loop is CSVERTGGLTDTQYF. In nucleotides, the CDR3 is TGCAGCGTTGAGAGGACAGGGGGCTTGACAGATACGCAGTATTTT.

This clonotype occurred once. A read error may explain this, as a much larger clone is one base away. This chain links TRBV29-1 with TRBJ2-7; TRBD2 agrees at 11 bases. The CDR3 is 17 residues long. Germline CDR1 is SQVTM and CDR2 is ANQGSEA. Trimming at V came to 1 base and at J to 7 bases, leaving 15 bases not matched to a gene. In DNA, the CDR3 is TGCAGCGTTGAAGGTCTAGCGGGAGGATTCTCCTACAATGAGCAGTACTTC. It is translated as CSVEGLAGGFSYNEQYF.

The sample holds many counts of this clonotype. This chain joins TRBV7-2 and TRBJ1-2; the D gene is possibly TRBD1 (5 bases). The V end lost 5 bases, the J end lost 10 bases, and 17 bases lay between the germline ends. The CDR3 length is 13 residues. Germline CDR1 reads SGHTA; CDR2 reads FQGNSA. In DNA form, the CDR3 reads TGTGCCAGCAGCAAGACAGCCTCAGTGCCCTACACCTTC. Translating gives CASSKTASVPYTF.

Ten or more counts support this clonotype. V gene TRBV11-2 combines with J gene TRBJ2-5; no clear D. CDR1 and CDR2 (germline): SGHAT, FQNNGV. The CDR3 covers 13 residues. V shed 3 bases and J shed 4 bases, with 9 bases lying between them. Here the CDR3 reads CASSFLVGETQYF. The DNA of the CDR3 is TGTGCCAGCAGCTTTCTGGTCGGAGAGACCCAGTACTTC.

This clonotype was picked up a small number of times. The rearrangement uses TRBV15 and TRBJ2-3; D is unclear. CDR1 and CDR2 (germline): LNHNV, YYDKDF (reference sequence). V was cut by 1 base and J by 5 bases, with 7 bases left in between. The CDR3 extends over 13 amino acids. The CDR3 nucleotides read TGTGCCACCAGCAGAGGAGCACAAGATACGCAGTATTTT. This encodes CATSRGAQDTQYF.

There are a few counts of this clonotype. The rearrangement uses TRBV19 and TRBJ1-2; 7 nucleotides agree with TRBD1. V lost 3 bases to trimming and J lost 12 bases; unmatched junction nucleotides: 13. CDR1 LNHDA and CDR2 SQIVND come from the germline V gene (reference sequence). The CDR3 is 14 amino acids. DNA of the CDR3: TGTGCCAGTAGTATCATTTTGGGCGGGACAGTTGACACCTTC. This sequence encodes CASSIILGGTVDTF.

The V call is TRBV4-3, the J call TRBJ1-2; no clear D. Per the germline V gene, CDR1 is LGHNA and CDR2 is YSLEER. The CDR3 consists of 16 residues. V lost 0 bases and J 4 bases, leaving 15 bases between the germline ends. The CDR3 DNA reads as TGCGCCAGCAGCCAAGATCTCGCGACCGGCTCCTATGGCTACACCTTC. It is translated as CASSQDLATGSYGYTF.

Many counts were recorded for this clonotype. V and J are TRBV6-1 and TRBJ2-2; possible D gene TRBD2, 6 bases. This CDR3 region has 14 residues. V was clipped by 8 bases and J by 4 bases, with 14 bases between them. Germline-derived CDR1 and CDR2 are MNHNS and SASEGT. DNA for the CDR3: TGTGCCAGCGGCGGGGCGCGAGGCACCGGGGAGCTGTTTTTT. It encodes CASGGARGTGELFF.

This clonotype was counted ten times or more. The V and J genes are TRBV7-2 and TRBJ1-1; weak D call: TRBD1 (6 bases). V lost 3 bases and J lost 1, with 15 bases in between. The germline V gene encodes CDR1 SGHTA and CDR2 FQGNSA. This CDR3 has 16 residues. Here the CDR3 DNA reads TGTGCCAGCAGCTTTCAACCGGGACATACGAACACTGAAGCTTTCTTT. Translated, it gives CASSFQPGHTNTEAFF.

The gene calls are TRBV29-1 and TRBJ2-5, with D unresolved. The germline V and J ends were trimmed by 2 bases and 4 bases, with 5 bases remaining between them. Per the germline V gene, CDR1 is SQVTM and CDR2 is ANQGSEA. This CDR3 comprises 11 residues. The CDR3 region is CSVELGETQYF. CDR3 bases: TGCAGCGTTGAACTAGGAGAGACCCAGTACTTC.

V is TRBV29-1 and J is TRBJ1-1; the match to TRBD1 covers 8 bases. This CDR3 has 12 residues. V lost 3 bases to trimming and J lost 10 bases; unmatched junction nucleotides: 7. Per germline, CDR1 SQVTM and CDR2 ANQGSEA. The CDR3 region is CSVEWTGSGAFF. The CDR3 DNA follows: TGCAGCGTTGAGTGGACAGGGAGTGGAGCTTTCTTT.

The rearrangement joins TRBV10-3 to TRBJ1-2; no clear D gene. CDR1 is ENHRY, CDR2 SYGVKD, per germline. The V gene lost 5 bases and the J gene lost 7 bases, with 17 bases spanning the gap. There are 14 residues in the CDR3. The CDR3: CAISHPGATSGYTF. In DNA, the CDR3 is TGTGCCATCAGTCACCCGGGAGCAACGAGTGGCTACACCTTC.

Notes on this clonotype: A much larger clone lies one base from this, so it may be a read error. The rearrangement joins TRBV12-5 to TRBJ2-3, with D possibly TRBD2 on 5 matching bases. The CDR3 extends over 16 amino acids. Germline V lookup: CDR1 LGHNT, CDR2 FRNRAP. V was cut by 6 bases and J by 5 bases, with 21 bases left in between. The CDR3 reads CASGLGLTGLRDTQYF. DNA for the CDR3: TGTGCTAGTGGACTTGGGCTAACGGGGTTAAGAGATACGCAGTATTTT.

CDR3 nucleotides: TGCAGTGCTAGATCACAGGGCTTCGGCTATGGCTACACCTTC. This sequence encodes CSARSQGFGYGYTF. The genes are TRBV20-1 and TRBJ1-2; D might be TRBD1 (6 bases). This CDR3 comprises 14 residues. Germline V gene sequence: CDR1 DFQATT, CDR2 SNEGSKA (reference sequence). Trimming removed 2 bases at V and 4 bases at J, with 14 bases between.

This clonotype has at least ten counts. The chain carries TRBV12-3 or TRBV12-4 and TRBJ2-5; TRBD1 matches at 7 bases. The CDR3 is 16 amino acids. The V and J ends lost 5 bases and 8 bases, in that order; junction bases with no gene match: 17. CDR3 DNA: TGTGCCAGCAGTGAGGCACTAACAGGGGACGGACGTACCCAGTACTTC. Translation gives CASSEALTGDGRTQYF.

This clonotype was counted ten times or more. This CDR3 is CASRWTSGGTDTQYF. The CDR3 region has the DNA TGTGCCAGCAGATGGACTAGCGGGGGCACAGATACGCAGTATTTT. V usage is TRBV12-3 or TRBV12-4 and J usage is TRBJ2-3, with 12 bases matching TRBD2. Trimming removed 6 bases from V and 1 base from J; junction bases left unmatched: 2. This CDR3 is built from 15 residues.

This clonotype was seen only a few times. This chain uses TRBV19 with TRBJ2-1; weak D call: TRBD2 (5 bases). V was pared by 10 bases and J by 0 bases, with 19 bases between. Germline V gene sequence: CDR1 LNHDA, CDR2 SQIVND (reference sequence). The CDR3 is 16 amino acids. Here the CDR3 DNA reads TGTGCCACCTCAAAAAGGAGGCTCTTCTCCTACAATGAGCAGTTCTTC. Protein sequence: CATSKRRLFSYNEQFF.

The gene calls are TRBV6-1 and TRBJ2-1; TRBD2 matches 10 bases. Germline CDR1 is MNHNS and CDR2 is SASEGT. Losses at the gene ends were 10 bases for V and 2 bases for J; bases not matched to a gene: 8. The CDR3 contains 15 residues. CDR3 protein: CANETSGITYNEQFF. The CDR3 bases are TGTGCCAACGAAACTAGCGGGATCACCTACAATGAGCAGTTCTTC.

This clonotype was counted ten times or more. The chain links TRBV11-3 to TRBJ2-1; 10 bases fit TRBD2. With V trimmed by 1 base and J by 2 bases, 8 bases remained unmatched. The V gene's germline CDR1 is SGHNT and CDR2 YENEEA. The CDR3 loop spans 18 amino acids. The CDR3 region is CASSLGLAGARTYNEQFF. The CDR3 DNA follows: TGTGCCAGCAGCTTAGGGCTAGCGGGAGCCCGGACCTACAATGAGCAGTTCTTC. Looking up the rest from reference TRBV11-3 and TRBJ2-1 gives the full variable domain: EAGVVQSPRYKIIEKKQPVAFWCNPISGHNTLYWYLQNLGQGPELLIRYENEEAVDDSQLPKDRFSAERLKGVDSTLKIQPAELGDSAVYLCASSLGLAGARTYNEQFFGPGTRLTVL.

The sample holds many counts of this clonotype. CDR3 coding DNA: TGTGCCAGCAGTGAAGCCTTTTATCATTTTCGAGAACATCAGCCCCAGCATTTT. Its translation: CASSEAFYHFREHQPQHF. V usage is TRBV2 and J usage is TRBJ1-5, with unresolved D. This CDR3 contains 18 residues. CDR1 and CDR2 (germline): SNHLY, FYNNEI. V gave up 0 bases and J gave up 5 bases, with 20 bases separating them. The full variable domain, in which reference TRBV2 and TRBJ1-5 provide the parts outside the CDR3, is EPEVTQTPSHQVTQMGQEVILRCVPISNHLYFYWYRQILGQKVEFLVSFYNNEISEKSEIFDDQFSVERPDGSNFTLKIRSTKLEDSAMYFCASSEAFYHFREHQPQHFGDGTRLSIL.

V usage is TRBV24-1 and J usage is TRBJ2-4; no definite D call. The V end was cut by 9 bases, the J end by 1 base, with 12 bases between. Germline V gives CDR1 KGHDR, CDR2 SFDVKD. The CDR3 totals 14 residues. For the CDR3, the DNA is TGTGCCACCGAGGACCCGGGCGCCAAAAACATTCAGTACTTC. Protein product: CATEDPGAKNIQYF.

The chain recombines TRBV7-9 with TRBJ2-3; D is undetermined. This CDR3 is built from 13 residues. Trimming took 1 base from V and 6 from J, leaving 8 bases between them. Looked up from germline, CDR1 is SEHNR and CDR2 is FQNEAQ (reference sequence). The CDR3 spells CASSLGALDTQYF. CDR3 nucleotide sequence: TGTGCCAGCAGCTTAGGAGCTCTTGATACGCAGTATTTT.

This clonotype was counted a few times. The chain is built from TRBV28 and TRBJ1-2; no clear D gene. In germline, CDR1 is MDHEN, CDR2 SYDVKM. The CDR3 has 12 residues. V shed 4 bases and J shed 6 bases, with 9 bases lying between them. The CDR3 coding sequence is TGTGCCAGCAGTTCGGACGGACATGGCTACACCTTC. This sequence encodes CASSSDGHGYTF.

This clonotype was seen many times. This sequence joins TRBV6-1 and TRBJ1-2; 8 bases are shared with TRBD1. The CDR3 is made up of 15 amino acids. V was clipped by 6 bases and J by 4 bases; unmatched bases: 10. The germline gives CDR1 MNHNS, CDR2 SASEGT. This CDR3 reads CASRPPGQALYGYTF. The DNA of the CDR3 is TGTGCCAGCAGGCCGCCGGGACAGGCGCTCTATGGCTACACCTTC.

The chain recombines TRBV19 with TRBJ2-2; D might be TRBD2 (5 bases). V lost 6 bases, J lost 6 bases, and 14 bases lay in between. Looked up from germline, CDR1 is LNHDA and CDR2 is SQIVND (reference sequence). The CDR3 consists of 14 residues. The DNA of the CDR3 is TGTGCCAGTAGGAGGGCCCCTAACGCCGGGGAGCTGTTTTTT. This sequence encodes CASRRAPNAGELFF.

This clonotype was counted ten times or more. V usage is TRBV2 and J usage is TRBJ2-5; D perhaps matches TRBD1 (5 bases). The V gene's germline CDR1 is SNHLY and CDR2 FYNNEI. The V end lost 2 bases, the J end lost 5 bases, and 12 bases lay between the germline ends. The CDR3 has 14 residues. The CDR3 loop reads CASSESPGFETQYF. The CDR3 nucleotides read TGTGCCAGCAGTGAATCACCAGGGTTCGAGACCCAGTACTTC.

This clonotype came up many times. The chain joins TRBV19 to TRBJ1-1; D gene uncertain. This CDR3 comprises 18 residues. V shed 3 bases and J shed 3 bases, with 23 bases lying between them. Germline CDR1 reads LNHDA; CDR2 reads SQIVND (reference sequence). The CDR3 bases are TGTGCCAGTAGTATTATAGACAATCCTTTGGTGTTTGACACTGAAGCTTTCTTT. Its protein is CASSIIDNPLVFDTEAFF.